These 23 T cell receptor beta chains originate from one sample sequenced in a study of control samples from healthy donors and cancer patients. The data were produced by immunoSEQ multiplex PCR, yet TCRdb's version contains in-frame clones alone and is incomplete. This sample has around 200,000 clones, with about 93% found just once. Specimen: blood. The receptors were gathered from a man aged 50-59 years in good health.

V usage is TRBV19 and J usage is TRBJ1-3, with D perhaps TRBD1 (6 bases). CDR1 is LNHDA, CDR2 SQIVND, per germline (reference sequence). V shed 3 bases and J shed 0 bases, with 12 bases lying between them. This CDR3 region has 16 residues. CDR3 residues: CASSIGQMNSGNTIYF. Written as DNA, the CDR3 is TGTGCCAGTAGTATCGGACAGATGAACTCTGGAAACACCATATATTTT.

The V and J genes are TRBV29-1 and TRBJ1-2, with D unclear. Trimming removed 2 bases at V and 0 bases at J, with 4 bases between. Germline lookup yields CDR1 SQVTM and CDR2 ANQGSEA. This CDR3 comprises 12 residues. The CDR3 is CSVETANYGYTF. The CDR3 DNA follows: TGCAGCGTTGAAACAGCTAACTATGGCTACACCTTC.

The J gene is TRBJ1-6, the V gene TRBV3-1 (or the pseudogene TRBV3-2), with 7 bases matching TRBD1. The V and J ends lost 3 bases and 8 bases, in that order; junction bases with no gene match: 13. There are 17 residues in the CDR3. Germline CDR1 LGHDT, CDR2 YNNKEL (reference sequence). The CDR3 is CASSQGTDRARYSPLHF. CDR3 DNA: TGTGCCAGCAGCCAGGGGACAGACCGGGCCAGGTATTCACCCCTCCACTTT.

This chain joins TRBV7-9 and TRBJ1-2; 9 bases are shared with TRBD1. This CDR3 is built from 14 residues. Germline loops: CDR1 SEHNR, CDR2 FQNEAQ (reference sequence). Germline trimming cut 1 base from V and 3 bases from J; bases unmatched to any gene: 0. The CDR3 spells CASSLGQGDYGYTF. The CDR3, as DNA: TGTGCCAGCAGCTTAGGACAGGGGGACTATGGCTACACCTTC.

V usage is TRBV7-2 and J usage is TRBJ1-1; D is undetermined. The CDR3 is 15 residues long. Germline V gene sequence: CDR1 SGHTA, CDR2 FQGNSA. V shed 2 bases and J shed 2 bases, with 12 bases lying between them. The DNA for the CDR3 is TGTGCCAGCAGCTTAAATCCGCGCAGTAACACTGAAGCTTTCTTT. Its protein is CASSLNPRSNTEAFF. The full variable domain, its missing parts supplied by reference TRBV7-2 and TRBJ1-1, is GAGVSQSPSNKVTEKGKDVELRCDPISGHTALYWYRQSLGQGLEFLIYFQGNSAPDKSGLPSDRFSAERTGGSVSTLTIQRTQQEDSAVYLCASSLNPRSNTEAFFGQGTRLTVV.

This sequence joins TRBV10-3 and TRBJ1-4; 7 bases are a match to TRBD1. There are 15 residues in the CDR3. J was trimmed by 5 bases and V by 3 bases; bases with no gene match: 6. From germline, CDR1 is ENHRY and CDR2 SYGVKD. In DNA, the CDR3 is TGTGCCATCAGTGACAGTAGGGACAGAAATGAAAAACTGTTTTTT. Protein product: CAISDSRDRNEKLFF.

The gene calls are TRBV7-2 and TRBJ1-2, with D possibly TRBD1 on 5 matching bases. The CDR3 contains 12 residues. Germline values: CDR1 SGHTA, CDR2 FQGNSA. V was cut by 2 bases and J by 6 bases, with 7 bases left in between. DNA of the CDR3: TGTGCCAGCAGCTTACAGGGTAATGGCTACACCTTC. As protein: CASSLQGNGYTF.

V is TRBV19 and J is TRBJ1-2; no clear D gene. CDR1 and CDR2 from the germline V gene are LNHDA and SQIVND (reference sequence). The V end lost 0 bases, the J end lost 3 bases, and 8 bases lay between the germline ends. The CDR3 extends over 14 amino acids. CDR3 amino acids: CASSIEVQDYGYTF. The CDR3 DNA sequence: TGTGCCAGTAGTATAGAGGTGCAGGACTATGGCTACACCTTC.

The V gene is TRBV28, the J gene TRBJ1-1, with a tentative D call TRBD1 (6 bases). With 0 bases removed from V and 6 bases from J, the gap between germline ends came to 14 bases. CDR3 length: 15 residues. CDR1 and CDR2 from the germline V gene are MDHEN and SYDVKM. Here the CDR3 DNA reads TGTGCCAGCAGTTTATGGGGAGGGGGTTTATCTGAAGCTTTCTTT. Amino acid sequence: CASSLWGGGLSEAFF.

This clone was counted between two and nine times. Distinct nucleotide sequences in the sample also encode this CDR3. The chain carries TRBV7-9 and TRBJ1-1; 8 bases map to TRBD1. CDR3 length equals 16 residues. After removal of 3 bases from V and 0 bases from J, the junction contained 6 bases not matched to a gene. Germline V gene lookup returns CDR1 SEHNR and CDR2 FQNEAQ (reference sequence). CDR3 bases: TGTGCCAGCAGCTTGGGAACGACAGGGGTGAACACTGAAGCTTTCTTT. This codes for CASSLGTTGVNTEAFF.

The J gene is TRBJ2-3, the V gene TRBV6-2 or TRBV6-3; 8 bases fit TRBD2. CDR3 size: 18 residues. The V and J ends lost 3 bases and 4 bases, in that order; junction bases with no gene match: 15. CDR1 and CDR2 (germline): MNHEY, SVGEGT. The CDR3 DNA reads TGTGCCAGCAGTTATAGAGCGGGGGCTCGACGAGTGGCAGATACGCAGTATTTT. Residues: CASSYRAGARRVADTQYF.

This sequence joins TRBV9 and TRBJ1-2, with 10 nucleotides matching TRBD1. Losses at the gene ends were 0 bases for V and 1 base for J; bases not matched to a gene: 9. CDR1 is SGDLS, CDR2 YYNGEE, per germline. The CDR3 is 18 residues long. The CDR3 here is CASSVERRDRGYNYGYTF. CDR3 nucleotide sequence: TGTGCCAGCAGCGTAGAAAGGCGGGACAGGGGCTATAACTATGGCTACACCTTC.

The gene calls are TRBV28 and TRBJ1-1; tentative D call: TRBD1 (5 bases). The length of the CDR3 is 14 residues. Germline V gene data show CDR1 as MDHEN and CDR2 as SYDVKM. V was shortened by 3 bases and J by 4 bases, with 12 bases between the two germline ends. For the CDR3, the DNA is TGTGCCAGCAGTTTGAGGGGATTAAGCACTGAAGCTTTCTTT. The encoded protein is CASSLRGLSTEAFF.

The V call is TRBV21-1, the J call TRBJ1-2. TRBV21-1 is noted as a pseudogene. The CDR3 has 14 residues. This CDR3 reads CASSPRISEGGYTF. In nucleotides, the CDR3 is TGTGCCAGCAGCCCACGGATCTCCGAGGGGGGCTACACCTTC.

The V call is TRBV4-1, the J call TRBJ1-1; 10 positions match TRBD1. Germline values: CDR1 MGHRA, CDR2 YSYEKL. V lost 3 bases to trimming and J lost 3 bases; unmatched junction nucleotides: 7. CDR3 length: 16 residues. CDR3: CASSQGQGFPYTEAFF. The CDR3, as DNA: TGCGCCAGCAGCCAGGGACAGGGGTTCCCCTACACTGAAGCTTTCTTT.

J is TRBJ1-3 and V is TRBV19; no firm D call. The CDR3 is 14 residues long. The germline V gene encodes CDR1 LNHDA and CDR2 SQIVND (reference sequence). The germline V and J ends were trimmed by 8 bases and 0 bases, with 11 bases remaining between them. The DNA for the CDR3 is TGTGCCAGTGGGAGGCTCAACTCTGGAAACACCATATATTTT. Translated: CASGRLNSGNTIYF. Full variable domain (remainder filled in from reference TRBV19 and TRBJ1-3): DGGITQSPKYLFRKEGQNVTLSCEQNLNHDAMYWYRQDPGQGLRLIYYSQIVNDFQKGDIAEGYSVSREKKESFPLTVTSAQKNPTAFYLCASGRLNSGNTIYFGEGSWLTVV.

The chain combines TRBV27 with TRBJ2-3; D ambiguous. CDR1 MNHEY and CDR2 SMNVEV come from the germline V gene (reference sequence). Deletions cut 3 bases from V and 2 bases from J, with 15 bases between. The CDR3 contains 16 residues. Here the CDR3 DNA reads TGTGCCAGCAGTTTTTCAAAATTCTTAAACACAGATACGCAGTATTTT. Protein product: CASSFSKFLNTDTQYF.

The chain couples TRBV19 to TRBJ1-2; 7 bases are shared with TRBD1. The trim removed 7 bases at V and 6 bases at J, leaving 11 bases unmatched. The length of the CDR3 is 14 residues. From germline, CDR1 is LNHDA and CDR2 SQIVND (reference sequence). CDR3 bases: TGTGCCAGTACCCGCCACAGGGGACCTGATGGCTACACCTTC. The encoded protein is CASTRHRGPDGYTF.

The V call is TRBV19, the J call TRBJ1-4; 10 nucleotides agree with TRBD1. CDR3 length: 14 amino acids. CDR1 and CDR2 (germline): LNHDA, SQIVND (reference sequence). J lost 7 bases, V lost 7 bases, and 6 bases had no gene match. The DNA of the CDR3 is TGTGCCAGTACCCGGGACAGGGGTAGTGAAAAACTGTTTTTT. Its translation is CASTRDRGSEKLFF.

The chain joins TRBV3-1 (or the pseudogene TRBV3-2) to TRBJ2-2; possible D gene TRBD2, 5 bases. Trimming took 6 bases from V and 1 from J, leaving 12 bases between them. The CDR3 sequence is 15 residues long. Germline loops: CDR1 LGHDT, CDR2 YNNKEL (reference sequence). CDR3 region: CASSPSSGNTGELFF. CDR3 in DNA: TGTGCCAGCAGTCCCTCCAGCGGGAACACCGGGGAGCTGTTTTTT.

The chain carries TRBV3-1 (or the pseudogene TRBV3-2) and TRBJ2-7; tentatively, D is TRBD2 (6 bases). V lost 2 bases and J 6 bases, leaving 8 bases between the germline ends. Germline V CDR1 and CDR2: LGHDT, YNNKEL (reference sequence). This CDR3 contains 12 residues. As DNA, the CDR3 is TGTGCCAGCAGCCAATCAGCGGGCGAGCAGTACTTC. It is translated as CASSQSAGEQYF.

V and J are TRBV2 and TRBJ2-1; no firm D call. The germline V gene has CDR1 SNHLY and CDR2 FYNNEI. V lost 3 bases and J 0 bases, leaving 3 bases between the germline ends. This CDR3 comprises 13 residues. CDR3 DNA: TGTGCCAGCAGTGAGCCCTCCTACAATGAGCAGTTCTTC. Translated: CASSEPSYNEQFF.

This sequence joins TRBV10-3 and TRBJ1-2, with TRBD1 matching over 9 bases. The CDR3 extends over 15 amino acids. J was trimmed by 2 bases and V by 8 bases; bases with no gene match: 9. Germline V gene data show CDR1 as ENHRY and CDR2 as SYGVKD. Here the CDR3 DNA reads TGTGCCATCTTAATAAGCGGGACAGGGAACTATGGCTACACCTTC. Its protein is CAILISGTGNYGYTF.